Following are 9 T cell receptor beta chains from one sample sequenced in a study of T cells in Graves' hyperthyroidism and ophthalmopathy. From RNA transcripts, TCR beta CDR3 regions were amplified. First-round RT-PCR with HTBI primers amplified the TCR CDR3 region. TCRdb re-analysed the multiplex PCR reads in MiXCR, keeping a single row per CDR3 protein. In the table there are roughly 350,000 distinct CDR3 sequences, more than 11% of which are singletons. Specimen: blood. These receptors originate from a woman in her twenties or thirties with Graves' hyperthyroidism.

The J gene is TRBJ2-1, the V gene TRBV14, with 11 bases lining up with TRBD2. V lost 4 bases to trimming and J lost 4 bases; unmatched junction nucleotides: 3. The germline gives CDR1 SGHDN, CDR2 FVKESK. The CDR3 is 15 residues long. Here the CDR3 DNA reads TGTGCCAGCAGCCCGACTAGCGGGGTATACAATGAGCAGTTCTTC. This codes for CASSPTSGVYNEQFF.

This clonotype was picked up many times. The V gene is TRBV7-9, the J gene TRBJ1-5, with unresolved D. The germline gives CDR1 SEHNR, CDR2 FQNEAQ (reference sequence). There are 13 residues in the CDR3. V was shortened by 2 bases and J by 5 bases, with 7 bases between the two germline ends. The CDR3 sequence: CASSLSVYQPQHF. CDR3 bases: TGTGCCAGCAGCTTATCCGTCTATCAGCCCCAGCATTTT.

This clonotype was seen many times. A read error may produce the germline difference seen at one junction end. The chain has TRBV7-9 and TRBJ2-1; D might be TRBD1 (5 bases). Germline V lookup: CDR1 SEHNR, CDR2 FQNEAQ (reference sequence). This CDR3 has 13 amino acids. The CDR3 DNA is TGTGCCAGCAGCGCAGAGACAGCGAATGGGCAGTTCTTC. It codes for CASSAETANGQFF.

This clonotype was counted many times. The rearrangement links TRBV6-1 to TRBJ1-6; D unclear. The CDR3 contains 19 residues. The germline V and J ends were trimmed by 7 bases and 0 bases, with 22 bases remaining between them. CDR1 MNHNS and CDR2 SASEGT come from the germline V gene. The CDR3, as DNA: TGTGCCAGCACACCTCCCGCCGGCAGCTCGAGCTCCTATAATTCACCCCTCCACTTT. Amino acid sequence: CASTPPAGSSSSYNSPLHF.

There are many counts of this clonotype. This sequence joins TRBV6-1 and TRBJ2-1, with 13 nucleotides matching TRBD2. The CDR3 is made up of 14 amino acids. Germline CDR1 reads MNHNS; CDR2 reads SASEGT. The ends lost 6 bases at V and 5 bases at J; junction bases unmatched: 1. CDR3 nucleotide sequence: TGTGCCAGCAGGGGACTAGCGGGGAACAATGAGCAGTTCTTC. As protein: CASRGLAGNNEQFF.

The chain combines TRBV28 with TRBJ2-1; D ambiguous. Trimming stripped 3 bases from V and 6 bases from J, with 6 bases between. The CDR3 totals 12 residues. Per the germline V gene, CDR1 is MDHEN and CDR2 is SYDVKM. CDR3 loop: CASSFNANEQFF. For the CDR3, the DNA is TGTGCCAGCAGTTTTAACGCCAATGAGCAGTTCTTC.

In this sample, this clonotype turned up a few times. V is TRBV20-1 and J is TRBJ1-2; D remains unclear. The V gene lost 5 bases and the J gene lost 4 bases, with 11 bases spanning the gap. The CDR3 length is 12 residues. Per the germline V gene, CDR1 is DFQATT and CDR2 is SNEGSKA (reference sequence). As DNA, the CDR3 is TGCAGTGCTGTAAGACGGATCTATGGCTACACCTTC. Translating gives CSAVRRIYGYTF.

J is TRBJ1-1 and V is TRBV2; D gene ambiguous. Germline lookup yields CDR1 SNHLY and CDR2 FYNNEI. V lost 5 bases, J lost 8 bases, and 9 bases lay in between. The CDR3 covers 11 residues. This CDR3 is CASSLRSEAFF. CDR3 sequence (DNA): TGTGCCAGCAGTCTCAGGTCCGAAGCTTTCTTT.

This clonotype was seen ten or more times. The V call is TRBV2, the J call TRBJ2-2, with D possibly TRBD2 on 6 matching bases. With 7 bases removed from V and 13 bases from J, the gap between germline ends came to 19 bases. The CDR3 is made up of 13 amino acids. Germline V gene lookup returns CDR1 SNHLY and CDR2 FYNNEI. The CDR3 reads CASTPGVDLMLFF. The CDR3 nucleotides are TGTGCCAGCACTCCGGGGGTGGACCTAATGCTGTTTTTT.